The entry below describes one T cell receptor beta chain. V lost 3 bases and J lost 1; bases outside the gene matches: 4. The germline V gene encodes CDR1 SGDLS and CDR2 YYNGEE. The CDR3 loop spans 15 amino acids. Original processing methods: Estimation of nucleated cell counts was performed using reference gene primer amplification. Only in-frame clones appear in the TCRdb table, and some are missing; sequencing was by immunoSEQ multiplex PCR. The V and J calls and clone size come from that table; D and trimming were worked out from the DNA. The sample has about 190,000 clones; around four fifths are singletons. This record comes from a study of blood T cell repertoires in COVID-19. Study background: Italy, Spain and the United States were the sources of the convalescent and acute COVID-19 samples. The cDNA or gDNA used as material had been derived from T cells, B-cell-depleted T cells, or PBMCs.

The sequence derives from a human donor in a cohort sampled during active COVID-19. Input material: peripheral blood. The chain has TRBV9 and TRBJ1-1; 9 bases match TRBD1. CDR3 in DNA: TGTGCCAGCAGCGCCGCGGGACAGGGGAACACTGAAGCTTTCTTT. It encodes CASSAAGQGNTEAFF. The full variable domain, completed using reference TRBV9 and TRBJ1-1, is DSGVTQTPKHLITATGQRVTLRCSPRSGDLSVYWYQQSLDQGLQFLIQYYNGEERAKGNILERFSAQQFPDLHSELNLSSLELGDSALYFCASSAAGQGNTEAFFGQGTRLTVV.